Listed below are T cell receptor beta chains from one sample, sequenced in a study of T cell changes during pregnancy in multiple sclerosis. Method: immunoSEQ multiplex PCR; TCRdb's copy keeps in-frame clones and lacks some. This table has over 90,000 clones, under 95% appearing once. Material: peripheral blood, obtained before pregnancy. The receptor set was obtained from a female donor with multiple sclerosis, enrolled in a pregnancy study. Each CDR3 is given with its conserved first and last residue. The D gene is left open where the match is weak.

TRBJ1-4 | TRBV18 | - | CASSPTGSEGEKLFF
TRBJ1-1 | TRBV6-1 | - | CASGRQANANTEAFF
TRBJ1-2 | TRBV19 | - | CASSISDSGGYTF
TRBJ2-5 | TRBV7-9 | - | CASSNGEETQYF
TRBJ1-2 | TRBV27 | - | CASSRHQAKGYGYTF
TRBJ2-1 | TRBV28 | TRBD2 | CASSSSDSGSSSYNEQFF
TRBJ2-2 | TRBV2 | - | CASPGQKGGELFF
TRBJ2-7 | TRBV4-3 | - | CASSHGLGQGYEQYF
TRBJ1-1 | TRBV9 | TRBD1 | CASSSQGLNTEAFF
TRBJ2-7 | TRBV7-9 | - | CASSLFEVEQYF
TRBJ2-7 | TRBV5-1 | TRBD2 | CASSLRREGTYEQYF
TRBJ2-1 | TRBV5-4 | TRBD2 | CASSLGTSKESNEQFF
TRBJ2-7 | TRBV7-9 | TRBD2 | CASSSVGGAFYEQYF
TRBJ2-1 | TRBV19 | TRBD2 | CASSFGPRGGLNEQFF
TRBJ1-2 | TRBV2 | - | CASFGGRTNYGYTF
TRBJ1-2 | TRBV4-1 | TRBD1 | CASSQAQGANLGYGYTF
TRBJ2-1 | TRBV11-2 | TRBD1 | CASSTLRGGFSNEQFF
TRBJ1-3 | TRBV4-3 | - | CASSQDSGSSGNTIYF